One and the same sample provided the 15 T cell receptor beta chains below, sequenced in a study of T cell changes during pregnancy in multiple sclerosis. Data came from immunoSEQ multiplex PCR; TCRdb stores just in-frame clones and leaves some out. The sample contains about 100,000 clones, roughly 90% of which appear only once. Sequencing was performed on peripheral blood, taken after pregnancy. These receptors were collected from a female donor with multiple sclerosis, enrolled in a pregnancy study.

This CDR3 is CASRPGLGSNYGYTF. The CDR3 DNA reads as TGTGCCAGCAGGCCCGGCCTGGGCAGTAACTATGGCTACACCTTC. This chain joins TRBV7-8 and TRBJ1-2; D is uncertain. The germline gives CDR1 SGHVS, CDR2 FQNEAQ. The length of the CDR3 is 15 residues. The V and J ends lost 6 bases and 1 base respectively, with 15 bases between them.

This chain links TRBV5-1 with TRBJ2-2; the D gene is possibly TRBD2 (5 bases). The CDR3 runs to 16 residues. CDR1 is SGHRS, CDR2 YFSETQ, per germline. V dropped 0 bases and J dropped 5 bases, with 14 bases sitting between them. CDR3 nucleotides: TGCGCCAGCAGCTTGGGTCTCGGAGGTAGTACCGGGGAGCTGTTTTTT. Translation: CASSLGLGGSTGELFF.

The chain couples TRBV11-3 to TRBJ1-1, with D tentatively TRBD1 (6 bases). The CDR3 runs to 15 residues. V lost 5 bases and J lost 2, with 15 bases in between. The V gene's germline CDR1 is SGHNT and CDR2 YENEEA. The CDR3 DNA reads TGTGCCAGCAGCCTAAAAGGACAGTTAAACACTGAAGCTTTCTTT. Protein sequence: CASSLKGQLNTEAFF.

V and J are TRBV5-1 and TRBJ2-3; D remains ambiguous. The CDR3 runs to 13 residues. V shed 4 bases and J shed 1 base, with 7 bases lying between them. Per germline, CDR1 SGHRS and CDR2 YFSETQ. CDR3 protein: CASSREGTDTQYF. In DNA, the CDR3 is TGCGCCAGCAGCCGCGAGGGCACAGATACGCAGTATTTT.

The chain joins TRBV27 to TRBJ2-7; TRBD2 agrees at 11 bases. The CDR3 runs to 16 residues. V was clipped by 6 bases and J by 2 bases; unmatched bases: 9. The germline V gene has CDR1 MNHEY and CDR2 SMNVEV (reference sequence). In DNA form, the CDR3 reads TGTGCCAGCAGCCGGGACGGACTAGCGGGTACCTACGAGCAGTACTTC. Its protein is CASSRDGLAGTYEQYF.

V gene TRBV18 combines with J gene TRBJ1-1; 7 bases agree with TRBD1. CDR1 KGHSH and CDR2 LQKENI come from the germline V gene. V shed 4 bases and J 4 bases; nucleotides not matched to a gene: 3. The CDR3 sequence is 13 residues long. This CDR3 is CASSQSGGTEAFF. The CDR3 DNA reads as TGTGCCAGCTCACAGTCAGGGGGCACTGAAGCTTTCTTT.

This clone was picked up a small number of times. The J gene is TRBJ1-1, the V gene TRBV6-1; D is unclear. Germline V gives CDR1 MNHNS, CDR2 SASEGT. There are 15 residues in the CDR3. V was pared by 6 bases and J by 5 bases, with 19 bases between. CDR3 bases: TGTGCCAGCAGCGAATCCCTCGGAGATGGGACTGAAGCTTTCTTT. The encoded protein is CASSESLGDGTEAFF.

This clone was detected a few times. V gene TRBV6-5 combines with J gene TRBJ2-3, with D perhaps matching TRBD2 (6 bases). This CDR3 region has 13 residues. Deletions cut 8 bases from V and 2 bases from J, with 11 bases between. Germline assignment: CDR1 MNHEY and CDR2 SVGAGI. The CDR3: CASSRDFTDTQYF. As DNA, the CDR3 is TGTGCCAGCTCGCGGGACTTCACAGATACGCAGTATTTT.

The rearrangement joins TRBV7-2 to TRBJ1-1; no definite D call. The CDR3 length is 14 residues. V was shortened by 4 bases and J by 2 bases, with 11 bases between the two germline ends. CDR1 SGHTA and CDR2 FQGNSA come from the germline V gene. CDR3 amino acids: CASSSHGGNTEAFF. The DNA of the CDR3 is TGTGCCAGCAGCTCCCACGGCGGCAACACTGAAGCTTTCTTT.

This clone was observed a few times. This chain links TRBV9 with TRBJ1-6, with 9 bases fitting TRBD1. After removal of 0 bases from V and 7 bases from J, the junction contained 5 bases not matched to a gene. The germline CDR1 and CDR2 sequences are SGDLS and YYNGEE. The CDR3 extends over 16 amino acids. Here the CDR3 DNA reads TGTGCCAGCAGCGTAGAGGGGACAGGGTACAATTCACCCCTCCACTTT. It yields the protein CASSVEGTGYNSPLHF. The full variable domain, with the rest looked up from reference TRBV9 and TRBJ1-6, is DSGVTQTPKHLITATGQRVTLRCSPRSGDLSVYWYQQSLDQGLQFLIQYYNGEERAKGNILERFSAQQFPDLHSELNLSSLELGDSALYFCASSVEGTGYNSPLHFGNGTRLTVT.

The rearrangement joins TRBV7-2 to TRBJ1-4, with 7 nucleotides matching TRBD1. The CDR3 spans 15 residues. V lost 0 bases and J lost 10; bases outside the gene matches: 8. The V gene's germline CDR1 is SGHTA and CDR2 FQGNSA. The CDR3 protein is CASSLAGRDSSKLFF. DNA for the CDR3: TGTGCCAGCAGCTTAGCCGGCAGGGACAGTTCAAAACTGTTTTTT.

The chain employs TRBV6-5 and TRBJ2-1; 7 bases are a match to TRBD1. Unmatched junction bases numbered 8, after V lost 6 bases and J lost 3 bases. The CDR3 covers 15 residues. The germline V gene has CDR1 MNHEY and CDR2 SVGAGI. CDR3 loop: CASRDRVQGYNEQFF. The CDR3 bases are TGTGCCAGCAGAGACAGGGTCCAGGGCTACAATGAGCAGTTCTTC.

The chain has TRBV5-1 and TRBJ2-7; 8 bases line up with TRBD1. The trim removed 5 bases at V and 2 bases at J, leaving 6 bases unmatched. The germline CDR1 and CDR2 sequences are SGHRS and YFSETQ. This CDR3 spans 14 amino acids. CDR3 in DNA: TGCGCCAGCAGTTGGACAGGGACGACCTACGAGCAGTACTTC. Protein product: CASSWTGTTYEQYF. The full variable domain, with the rest looked up from reference TRBV5-1 and TRBJ2-7, is KAGVTQTPRYLIKTRGQQVTLSCSPISGHRSVSWYQQTPGQGLQFLFEYFSETQRNKGNFPGRFSGRQFSNSRSEMNVSTLELGDSALYLCASSWTGTTYEQYFGPGTRLTVT.

The chain combines TRBV19 with TRBJ1-1, with D possibly being TRBD1 (5 bases). CDR3 length equals 15 residues. Trimming removed 7 bases from V and 1 base from J, with 16 bases in between. Germline V CDR1 and CDR2: LNHDA, SQIVND (reference sequence). CDR3 sequence: CASINPGLQNTEAFF. CDR3 in DNA: TGTGCCAGTATCAACCCGGGACTCCAGAACACTGAAGCTTTCTTT.

The CDR3 spells CASSIGQGAGEQYF. In nucleotides, the CDR3 is TGTGCCAGTAGTATCGGACAGGGGGCAGGGGAGCAGTACTTC. The gene calls are TRBV19 and TRBJ2-7, with TRBD1 identical over 11 bases. V lost 3 bases, J lost 7 bases, and 5 bases stayed unmatched. This CDR3 has 14 amino acids. Germline CDR1 LNHDA, CDR2 SQIVND (reference sequence).